This TCR beta chain was captured by sequencing in a study of cytomegalovirus exposure and HLA in healthy donors. Study-level background: HLA-typed donors contributed 80 million or so unique TCRs, which were held in an early data release. Study-wide results and limits: When analyzed later, a missense DCLRE1C variant was found to be linked to TCR beta V- and J-gene trimming. According to a later analysis, most TCR beta chains associated with CMV appeared HLA-restricted.

Concerning this clone itself: Its specificity is not known.

Use of 60 Vbeta and 13 Jbeta primers characterized the PCR. Per the original methods: Approximately 11 million shared chains were among the approximately 80 million unique TCR beta chains that a later analysis counted. Assay used: immunoSEQ multiplex PCR; TCRdb lists only in-frame clones, some missing. From that table come the V and J calls and clone size; the DNA was used to work out D and trimming. The sample comprises more than 100,000 clones, more than 60% of which are singletons, and about 1.6% rests with the top ten. This receptor was identified in a man aged 18 to 35 in good health and CMV-seronegative. Input material: PBMCs.

The CDR3 region is CASSLVGGYNEQFF. The CDR3 DNA follows: TGCGCCAGCAGCTTGGTAGGGGGCTACAATGAGCAGTTCTTC. The J gene is TRBJ2-1, the V gene TRBV5-1, with D perhaps matching TRBD1 (6 bases). Germline-derived CDR1 and CDR2 are SGHRS and YFSETQ. The CDR3 is 14 amino acids. V was trimmed by 0 bases and J by 3 bases, leaving 7 bases between them.